One sample yielded the 10 T cell receptor beta chains listed below, sequenced in a study of control samples from healthy donors and cancer patients. Sequencing was performed with immunoSEQ multiplex PCR; in TCRdb, only in-frame clones are kept and a portion is missing. Found here are some 150,000 clones, 85% to 95% of them singletons; the top ten hold over 10%. Material for sequencing was blood. The receptors originated from a man between 35 and 55 years old in good health.

The rearrangement links TRBV11-3 to TRBJ2-1, with unresolved D. Trimming took off 6 bases at V and 4 bases at J, with 10 bases between the two ends. CDR3 length: 13 amino acids. The germline V gene has CDR1 SGHNT and CDR2 YENEEA. The chain's CDR3 is CASSPGSYNEQFF. CDR3 coding DNA: TGTGCCAGCAGTCCCGGGTCTTACAATGAGCAGTTCTTC.

This rearrangement joins TRBV7-2 to TRBJ2-1; D possibly corresponds to TRBD1 (6 bases). The CDR3 consists of 16 residues. Trimming removed 8 bases from V and 4 bases from J, with 21 bases in between. The V gene's germline CDR1 is SGHTA and CDR2 FQGNSA. The CDR3 spells CASHTADRGLYNEQFF. CDR3 DNA sequence: TGTGCCAGCCATACCGCGGACAGAGGGCTTTACAATGAGCAGTTCTTC.

This chain connects TRBV7-9 to TRBJ1-1; no clear D gene. CDR1 is SEHNR and CDR2 is FQNEAQ in the germline V gene (reference sequence). V shed 3 bases and J shed 7 bases, with 9 bases lying between them. The CDR3 loop spans 12 amino acids. The CDR3 nucleotides are TGTGCCAGCAGCTTGACCGGGGTTGAAGCTTTCTTT. Translation gives CASSLTGVEAFF.

The chain recombines TRBV2 with TRBJ2-1; 8 bases line up with TRBD2. This CDR3 has 13 residues. Germline CDR1 is SNHLY and CDR2 is FYNNEI. V lost 11 bases and J lost 5; bases outside the gene matches: 8. The CDR3 here is CARNGGADNEQFF. CDR3 bases: TGTGCCCGGAACGGGGGGGCGGACAATGAGCAGTTCTTC.

The chain uses TRBV18 and TRBJ2-1; no clear D gene. Germline V gives CDR1 KGHSH, CDR2 LQKENI. This CDR3 has 13 residues. Trimming shortened V by 6 bases and J by 0 bases, and 6 bases separated the two germline ends. The CDR3 reads CASSPPSYNEQFF. DNA for the CDR3: TGTGCCAGCTCCCCCCCCTCCTACAATGAGCAGTTCTTC.

This clone was seen a few times. The chain recombines TRBV11-3 with TRBJ2-7; D could derive from TRBD1 or TRBD2 (5 bases each). This CDR3 is built from 14 residues. Trimming removed 5 bases at V and 6 bases at J, with 17 bases between. The germline gives CDR1 SGHNT, CDR2 YENEEA. The CDR3 region has the DNA TGTGCCAGCAGCCCCCCCCGAGGGGCAGTCGAGCAGTACTTC. Protein product: CASSPPRGAVEQYF.

This rearrangement joins TRBV14 to TRBJ2-2; no clear D. The ends were cut back, 6 bases at V and 7 bases at J, with 12 bases in the middle. The CDR3 sequence is 13 residues long. Germline V gene lookup returns CDR1 SGHDN and CDR2 FVKESK. The CDR3 is CASRRGRNGELFF. DNA of the CDR3: TGTGCCAGCAGGAGAGGCAGGAACGGGGAGCTGTTTTTT.

V and J are TRBV5-4 and TRBJ2-2, with no clear D. Germline V gives CDR1 SGHNT, CDR2 YYREEE (reference sequence). This CDR3 spans 13 amino acids. Trimming took 4 bases from V and 1 from J, leaving 5 bases between them. CDR3 sequence (DNA): TGTGCCAGCAGCGCCCAGAACACCGGGGAGCTGTTTTTT. Amino acid sequence: CASSAQNTGELFF. Supplemented by reference TRBV5-4 and TRBJ2-2, the full variable domain reads ETGVTQSPTHLIKTRGQQVTLRCSSQSGHNTVSWYQQALGQGPQFIFQYYREEENGRGNFPPRFSGLQFPNYSSELNVNALELDDSALYLCASSAQNTGELFFGEGSRLTVL.

V and J are TRBV6-2 or TRBV6-3 and TRBJ1-1; D may be TRBD1 (5 bases). The CDR3 length is 15 residues. CDR1 is MNHEY, CDR2 SVGEGT, per germline. V was clipped by 3 bases and J by 4 bases, with 15 bases between them. CDR3 region: CASSYTPLRGTEAFF. The CDR3 DNA reads TGTGCCAGCAGTTATACGCCGTTGAGGGGCACTGAAGCTTTCTTT.

V and J are TRBV28 and TRBJ1-5; perhaps TRBD1 as D (6 bases). This CDR3 has 15 amino acids. The germline V gene has CDR1 MDHEN and CDR2 SYDVKM. Trimming took off 3 bases at V and 3 bases at J, with 12 bases between the two ends. For the CDR3, the DNA is TGTGCCAGCAGTTTCGCAGGGGACAACAATCAGCCCCAGCATTTT. It yields the protein CASSFAGDNNQPQHF.